Following are 19 T cell receptor beta chains from one sample sequenced in a study of blood T cells in healthy people across ages. For the second PCR, which ran for roughly 6 to 12 cycles, a sample-barcoded 5' primer and a J-beta primer mix were used. TCRdb re-called the 5' RACE reads with MiXCR, one entry per CDR3 protein. The table includes roughly 700,000 distinct CDR3 sequences, around 25% detected once. A further study also used this sample, focusing on T cells of mothers and their children.

Sequencing was performed on blood. The source of these receptors is a boy aged 5-17 years in good health.

This chain uses TRBV20-1 with TRBJ2-7; D may be TRBD1 or TRBD2 (5 bases each). Germline values: CDR1 DFQATT, CDR2 SNEGSKA (reference sequence). The CDR3 is made up of 13 amino acids. V gave up 4 bases and J gave up 6 bases, with 16 bases separating them. CDR3 nucleotides: TGCAGTGCTACCCGGGACCAATCCGGCGAGCAGTACTTC. Translation: CSATRDQSGEQYF.

In this sample, this clonotype turned up a few times. The gene calls are TRBV15 and TRBJ2-5; TRBD2 agrees at 12 bases. Germline CDR1 LNHNV, CDR2 YYDKDF (reference sequence). This CDR3 region has 15 residues. The V and J ends lost 7 bases and 3 bases, in that order; junction bases with no gene match: 6. CDR3 sequence reads: CATTGLAGRKETQYF. The CDR3 DNA is TGTGCCACCACCGGACTAGCGGGGAGAAAAGAGACCCAGTACTTC.

J is TRBJ1-2 and V is TRBV6-1, with TRBD1 matching over 8 bases. The CDR3 runs 18 residues. Losses at the gene ends were 6 bases for V and 5 bases for J; bases not matched to a gene: 20. Germline V lookup: CDR1 MNHNS, CDR2 SASEGT. The CDR3 loop reads CASSENVLPTGARYGYTF. Written as DNA, the CDR3 is TGTGCCAGCAGCGAAAATGTCCTTCCGACAGGGGCCCGGTATGGCTACACCTTC.

This clonotype has a handful of counts. The V and J genes are TRBV5-1 and TRBJ1-1; 7 bases fit TRBD1. Trimming took 4 bases from V and 0 from J; bases not matched to a gene: 3. Germline V gene lookup returns CDR1 SGHRS and CDR2 YFSETQ. CDR3 length: 14 amino acids. CDR3 loop: CASSRGQLNTEAFF. In nucleotides, the CDR3 is TGCGCCAGCAGCAGGGGACAGCTGAACACTGAAGCTTTCTTT.

V usage is TRBV28 and J usage is TRBJ2-1; TRBD2 matches 9 bases. CDR1 and CDR2 from the germline V gene are MDHEN and SYDVKM. Trimming at V came to 2 bases and at J to 8 bases, leaving 13 bases not matched to a gene. This CDR3 contains 17 residues. The DNA for the CDR3 is TGTGCCAGCAGTTTAGCCCTCCTAGTGGGCGGGAGGGATGAGCAGTTCTTC. It specifies CASSLALLVGGRDEQFF.

As to this clonotype: The germline gene is not matched at one end of the junction; a read error may be the cause. The J gene is TRBJ2-7, the V gene TRBV29-1, with a weak D call TRBD1 (5 bases). CDR3 length: 14 amino acids. The germline CDR1 and CDR2 sequences are SQVTM and ANQGSEA. The CDR3 here is CSVEKEDWGYGQYF. In DNA form, the CDR3 reads TGCAGCGTTGAAAAAGAAGACTGGGGCTACGGGCAGTACTTC.

The chain employs TRBV20-1 and TRBJ2-7; D not certain. The germline V and J ends were trimmed by 6 bases and 6 bases, with 12 bases remaining between them. There are 11 residues in the CDR3. Germline lookup yields CDR1 DFQATT and CDR2 SNEGSKA (reference sequence). The CDR3 sequence is CSAGDVGEQYF. DNA for the CDR3: TGCAGTGCCGGCGACGTAGGCGAGCAGTACTTC.

Comments on this clonotype: This may be a read error: a much more frequent sequence differs by one nucleotide. The rearrangement joins TRBV7-9 to TRBJ1-6, with D perhaps matching TRBD1 (5 bases). The CDR3 is made up of 15 amino acids. CDR1 and CDR2 (germline): SEHNR, FQNEAQ (reference sequence). The CDR3 here is CASSVAWGPNSPLHF. In DNA, the CDR3 is TGTGCCAGCAGCGTAGCTTGGGGCCCAAATTCACCCCTCCACTTT.

This clonotype was counted a few times. V usage is TRBV7-2 and J usage is TRBJ2-4, with 9 bases aligning to TRBD2. Germline loops: CDR1 SGHTA, CDR2 FQGNSA. This CDR3 is 17 amino acids long. V lost 2 bases and J lost 8; bases outside the gene matches: 13. The CDR3 loop is CASSLLGRGRALDIQYF. As DNA, the CDR3 is TGTGCCAGCAGCTTATTGGGGCGCGGGAGGGCCTTAGACATTCAGTACTTC.

This chain joins TRBV11-1 and TRBJ2-5; 7 bases agree with TRBD2. The junction had 7 bases not matched to a gene; V was cut back by 8 bases and J by 4 bases. CDR3 length equals 13 residues. Germline values: CDR1 SGHAT, CDR2 FQDESV (reference sequence). CDR3: CASGPGGPETQYF. CDR3 sequence (DNA): TGTGCCAGCGGACCGGGAGGCCCAGAGACCCAGTACTTC.

The gene calls are TRBV2 and TRBJ2-1; a weak D match, TRBD1 (6 bases). This CDR3 has 15 amino acids. With 3 bases removed from V and 4 bases from J, the gap between germline ends came to 13 bases. Germline V gives CDR1 SNHLY, CDR2 FYNNEI. The CDR3 reads CASSDPTGPYNEQFF. The CDR3 bases are TGTGCCAGCAGTGACCCGACAGGTCCTTACAATGAGCAGTTCTTC.

The gene calls are TRBV29-1 and TRBJ2-3; a weak D match, TRBD2 (5 bases). CDR1 and CDR2 (germline): SQVTM, ANQGSEA. V was clipped by 3 bases and J by 5 bases, with 12 bases between them. The CDR3 spans 13 residues. CDR3: CSVDLASVDTQYF. As DNA, the CDR3 is TGCAGCGTTGATTTAGCGTCAGTAGATACGCAGTATTTT.

This chain joins TRBV12-3 or TRBV12-4 and TRBJ1-2; D is uncertain. Trimming removed 1 base at V and 0 bases at J, with 12 bases between. The CDR3 has 16 residues. The CDR3 coding sequence is TGTGCCAGCAGTTTAGGACCGCTTACAACTAACTATGGCTACACCTTC. This translates into CASSLGPLTTNYGYTF.

This clonotype was detected a few times. The chain employs TRBV20-1 and TRBJ2-1; TRBD2 aligns across 8 bases. The CDR3 is 13 amino acids. CDR1 and CDR2 from the germline V gene are DFQATT and SNEGSKA (reference sequence). With 3 bases clipped from V and 9 bases from J, the junction kept 7 bases outside the gene matches. The CDR3 loop reads CSASVAGGGEQFF. CDR3 sequence (DNA): TGCAGTGCTAGCGTTGCGGGAGGAGGTGAGCAGTTCTTC.

This clonotype showed up just a few times. This chain links TRBV10-3 with TRBJ2-5, with D possibly being TRBD2 (5 bases). Per the germline V gene, CDR1 is ENHRY and CDR2 is SYGVKD. Trimming removed 6 bases from V and 1 base from J, with 9 bases in between. This CDR3 spans 13 amino acids. The CDR3 DNA reads as TGTGCCATCAGCCGAGCGGCCCAAGAGACCCAGTACTTC. It is translated as CAISRAAQETQYF.

Only a few counts were recorded for this clonotype. The chain joins TRBV29-1 to TRBJ2-5; no definite D call. Germline-derived CDR1 and CDR2 are SQVTM and ANQGSEA. CDR3 length: 12 residues. V lost 7 bases and J 4 bases, leaving 13 bases between the germline ends. The CDR3 here is CSGRELGETQYF. Here the CDR3 DNA reads TGCAGCGGTCGCGAGTTAGGAGAGACCCAGTACTTC.

This clonotype has just a few counts. The rearrangement joins TRBV3-1 to TRBJ2-7, with no clear D. The J call is doubtful: the DNA matches TRBJ2-5 better. The germline V gene encodes CDR1 LGHDT and CDR2 YNNKEL (reference sequence). The CDR3 sequence is 15 residues long. CDR3 coding DNA: TGTGCCAGCAGCCAAGGGCAGGATTTCCAAGAGACCCAGTACTTC. Translating gives CASSQGQDFQETQYF.

This clonotype was found a few times. Its ends do not fully match the called genes, so a read error is possible. The rearrangement uses TRBV27 and TRBJ1-4, with D hard to call. CDR1 MNHEY and CDR2 SMNVEV come from the germline V gene (reference sequence). The CDR3 spans 14 residues. The CDR3 bases are TGTGCCTGCAGCCGAGAGAGACCAAATGAAAAACTGTTTTTT. The encoded protein is CACSRERPNEKLFF.

The V gene is TRBV20-1, the J gene TRBJ2-1; possibly TRBD2 for D (5 bases). The CDR3 loop spans 20 amino acids. V dropped 0 bases and J dropped 2 bases, with 26 bases sitting between them. Germline V gene data show CDR1 as DFQATT and CDR2 as SNEGSKA (reference sequence). CDR3 nucleotides: TGCAGTGCTAGAGATTTATTTGGTCGAACCGGGAACGGGGCCTACAATGAGCAGTTCTTC. This gives the protein CSARDLFGRTGNGAYNEQFF.